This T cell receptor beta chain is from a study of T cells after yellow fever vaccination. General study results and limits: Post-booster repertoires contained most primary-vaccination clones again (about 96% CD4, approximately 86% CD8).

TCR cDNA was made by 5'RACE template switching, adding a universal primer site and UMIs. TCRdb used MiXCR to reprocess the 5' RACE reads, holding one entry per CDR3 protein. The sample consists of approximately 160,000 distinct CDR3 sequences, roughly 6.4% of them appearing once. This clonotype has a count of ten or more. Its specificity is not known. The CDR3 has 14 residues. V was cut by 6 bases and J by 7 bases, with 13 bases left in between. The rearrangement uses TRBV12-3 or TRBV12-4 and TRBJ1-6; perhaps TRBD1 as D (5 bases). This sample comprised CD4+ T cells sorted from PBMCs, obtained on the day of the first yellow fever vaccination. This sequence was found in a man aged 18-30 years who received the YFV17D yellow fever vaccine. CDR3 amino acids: CASSLGGGNSPLHF. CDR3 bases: TGTGCCAGCAGCTTGGGGGGTGGAAATTCACCCCTCCACTTT.